Listed here are 7 T cell receptor beta chains from one sample, sequenced in a study of Graves' ophthalmopathy and Graves' hyperthyroidism. RNA served as the template for amplifying TCR beta CDR3 regions. Following a first-round RT-PCR that used HTBI primers, a second-round multiplex PCR was carried out. Via MiXCR, TCRdb re-called the multiplex PCR reads, giving one row per CDR3 protein. Here the sample spans 650,000 to 800,000 distinct CDR3 sequences, 35% to 45% being singletons. The sample was peripheral blood. The source is an adult man with Graves' ophthalmopathy.

CDR3 sequence: CAWADVGNYGYTF. The CDR3 DNA reads TGTGCCTGGGCGGACGTCGGGAACTATGGCTACACCTTC. The chain uses TRBV30 and TRBJ1-2; D not certain. The V end was cut by 5 bases, the J end by 2 bases, with 12 bases between. Per germline, CDR1 GTSNPN and CDR2 SVGIG (reference sequence). CDR3 length equals 13 residues. Supplemented by reference TRBV30 and TRBJ1-2, the full variable domain reads SQTIHQWPATLVQPVGSPLSLECTVEGTSNPNLYWYRQAAGRGLQLLFYSVGIGQISSEVPQNLSASRPQDRQFILSSKKLLLSDSGFYLCAWADVGNYGYTFGSGTRLTVV.

This clonotype appeared a single time. The chain combines TRBV5-1 with TRBJ2-1, with D maybe TRBD2 (6 bases). This CDR3 has 12 residues. The V and J ends lost 7 bases and 9 bases respectively, with 14 bases between them. Germline loops: CDR1 SGHRS, CDR2 YFSETQ. CDR3 residues: CASASGSAEQFF. The CDR3 DNA reads TGCGCCAGCGCCAGCGGGTCTGCTGAGCAGTTCTTC.

This clonotype was seen many times. V is TRBV19 and J is TRBJ2-7; possible D gene TRBD2, 5 bases. Trimming removed 2 bases at V and 6 bases at J, with 11 bases between. The CDR3 has 13 residues. Germline loops: CDR1 LNHDA, CDR2 SQIVND (reference sequence). In nucleotides, the CDR3 is TGTGCCAGTAGTATATCCGCGGGTAGCGAGCAGTACTTC. Protein product: CASSISAGSEQYF. The variable domain in full, completed from reference TRBV19 and TRBJ2-7, reads DGGITQSPKYLFRKEGQNVTLSCEQNLNHDAMYWYRQDPGQGLRLIYYSQIVNDFQKGDIAEGYSVSREKKESFPLTVTSAQKNPTAFYLCASSISAGSEQYFGPGTRLTVT.

This chain joins TRBV29-1 and TRBJ2-7; 7 positions agree with TRBD2. V trimming: 5 bases; J trimming: 3 bases; junction bases outside the gene matches: 7. There are 13 residues in the CDR3. Germline values: CDR1 SQVTM, CDR2 ANQGSEA. This CDR3 is CSVMSGAGYEQYF. CDR3 coding DNA: TGCAGCGTTATGAGCGGGGCAGGCTACGAGCAGTACTTC.

This clonotype has at least ten counts. The chain employs TRBV9 and TRBJ1-1; D gene uncertain. Per the germline V gene, CDR1 is SGDLS and CDR2 is YYNGEE. The V gene lost 5 bases and the J gene lost 6 bases, with 20 bases spanning the gap. CDR3 length: 15 residues. CDR3 sequence: CASSVLLSEGSEAFF. The CDR3 DNA sequence: TGTGCCAGCAGTGTACTTTTGAGTGAGGGCTCTGAAGCTTTCTTT. Complete variable domain (other parts from reference TRBV9 and TRBJ1-1): DSGVTQTPKHLITATGQRVTLRCSPRSGDLSVYWYQQSLDQGLQFLIQYYNGEERAKGNILERFSAQQFPDLHSELNLSSLELGDSALYFCASSVLLSEGSEAFFGQGTRLTVV.

The table lists this clonotype with many counts. This rearrangement joins TRBV7-3 to TRBJ2-5; 8 nucleotides agree with TRBD1. Per the germline V gene, CDR1 is SGHTA and CDR2 is FQGTGA. Trimming cost V 6 bases and J 5 bases; bases outside gene matches: 8. There are 14 residues in the CDR3. Here the CDR3 reads CASSQQGGKETQYF. The CDR3 bases are TGTGCCAGCAGTCAACAGGGGGGAAAGGAGACCCAGTACTTC.

The chain recombines TRBV5-1 with TRBJ2-5; D call uncertain. Trimming left V 0 bases short and J 0 bases short, with 6 bases between. The CDR3 runs to 14 residues. The germline CDR1 and CDR2 sequences are SGHRS and YFSETQ. Here the CDR3 reads CASSLVADQETQYF. The CDR3 region has the DNA TGCGCCAGCAGCTTGGTGGCAGACCAAGAGACCCAGTACTTC.